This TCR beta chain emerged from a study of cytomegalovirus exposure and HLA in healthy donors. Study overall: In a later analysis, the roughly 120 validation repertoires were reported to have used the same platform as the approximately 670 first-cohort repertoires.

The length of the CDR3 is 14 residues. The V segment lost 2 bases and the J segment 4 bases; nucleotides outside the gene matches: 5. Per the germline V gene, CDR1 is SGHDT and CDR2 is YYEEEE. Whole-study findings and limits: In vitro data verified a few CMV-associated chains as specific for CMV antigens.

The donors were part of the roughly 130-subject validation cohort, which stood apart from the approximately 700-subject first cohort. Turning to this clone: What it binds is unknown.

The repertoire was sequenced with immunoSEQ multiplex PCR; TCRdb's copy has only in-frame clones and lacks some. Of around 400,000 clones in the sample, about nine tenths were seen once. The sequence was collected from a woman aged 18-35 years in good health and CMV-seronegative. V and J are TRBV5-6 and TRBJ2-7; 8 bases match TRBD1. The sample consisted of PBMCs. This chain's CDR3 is CASSFGNRGYEQYF. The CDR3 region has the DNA TGTGCCAGCAGCTTTGGGAACAGGGGGTACGAGCAGTACTTC. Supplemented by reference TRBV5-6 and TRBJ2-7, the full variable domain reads DAGVTQSPTHLIKTRGQQVTLRCSPKSGHDTVSWYQQALGQGPQFIFQYYEEEERQRGNFPDRFSGHQFPNYSSELNVNALLLGDSALYLCASSFGNRGYEQYFGPGTRLTVT.